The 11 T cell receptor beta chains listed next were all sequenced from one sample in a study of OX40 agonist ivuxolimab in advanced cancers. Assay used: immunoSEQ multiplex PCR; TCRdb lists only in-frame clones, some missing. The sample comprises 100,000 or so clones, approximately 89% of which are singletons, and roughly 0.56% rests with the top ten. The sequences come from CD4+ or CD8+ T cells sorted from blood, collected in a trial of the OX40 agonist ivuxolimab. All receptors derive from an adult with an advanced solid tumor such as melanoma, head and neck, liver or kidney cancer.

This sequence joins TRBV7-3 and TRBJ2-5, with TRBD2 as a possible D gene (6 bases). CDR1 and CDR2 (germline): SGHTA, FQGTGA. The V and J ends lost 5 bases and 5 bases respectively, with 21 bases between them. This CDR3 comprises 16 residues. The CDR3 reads CASSPGTPNIGETQYF. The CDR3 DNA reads TGTGCCAGCAGCCCCGGGACTCCAAATATTGGGGAGACCCAGTACTTC.

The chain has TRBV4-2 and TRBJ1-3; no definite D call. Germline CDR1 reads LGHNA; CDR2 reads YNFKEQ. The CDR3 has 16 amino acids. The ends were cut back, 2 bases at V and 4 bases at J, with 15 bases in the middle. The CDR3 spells CASSQSPGLFGNTIYF. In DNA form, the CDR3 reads TGTGCCAGCAGCCAATCTCCAGGCCTCTTCGGAAACACCATATATTTT.

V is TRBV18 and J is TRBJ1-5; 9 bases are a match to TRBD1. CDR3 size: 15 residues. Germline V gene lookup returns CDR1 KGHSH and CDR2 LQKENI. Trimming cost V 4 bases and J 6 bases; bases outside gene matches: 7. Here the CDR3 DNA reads TGTGCCAGCTCACACTCGGGACAGGGAGTTCAGCCCCAGCATTTT. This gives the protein CASSHSGQGVQPQHF. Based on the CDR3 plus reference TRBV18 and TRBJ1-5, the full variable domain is NAGVMQNPRHLVRRRGQEARLRCSPMKGHSHVYWYRQLPEEGLKFMVYLQKENIIDESGMPKERFSAEFPKEGPSILRIQQVVRGDSAAYFCASSHSGQGVQPQHFGDGTRLSIL.

The DNA for the CDR3 is TGTGCTAGTGGTTGGGCCCCGACTAGCGGGAGAGTACACGAGCAGTACTTC. The encoded protein is CASGWAPTSGRVHEQYF. The chain couples TRBV12-5 to TRBJ2-7, with 12 bases identical to TRBD2. Trimming removed 4 bases from V and 5 bases from J; junction bases left unmatched: 12. Germline CDR1 and CDR2: LGHNT and FRNRAP. This CDR3 spans 17 amino acids.

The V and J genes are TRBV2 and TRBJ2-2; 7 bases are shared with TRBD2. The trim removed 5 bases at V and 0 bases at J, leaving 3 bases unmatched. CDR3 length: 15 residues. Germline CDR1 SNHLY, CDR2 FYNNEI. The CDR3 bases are TGTGCCAGCAGTCCTAGCGGAGCGAACACCGGGGAGCTGTTTTTT. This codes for CASSPSGANTGELFF.

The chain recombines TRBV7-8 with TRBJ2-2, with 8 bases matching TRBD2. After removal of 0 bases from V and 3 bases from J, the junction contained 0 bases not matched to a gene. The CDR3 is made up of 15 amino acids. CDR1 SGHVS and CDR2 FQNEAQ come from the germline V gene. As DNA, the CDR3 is TGTGCCAGCAGCTTAGCCGGGAGGGACACCGGGGAGCTGTTTTTT. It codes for CASSLAGRDTGELFF.

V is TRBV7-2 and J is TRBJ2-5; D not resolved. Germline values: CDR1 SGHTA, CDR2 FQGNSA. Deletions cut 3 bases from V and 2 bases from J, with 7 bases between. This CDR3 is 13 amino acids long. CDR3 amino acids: CASSLGRQETQYF. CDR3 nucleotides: TGTGCCAGCAGCTTGGGCAGACAAGAGACCCAGTACTTC.

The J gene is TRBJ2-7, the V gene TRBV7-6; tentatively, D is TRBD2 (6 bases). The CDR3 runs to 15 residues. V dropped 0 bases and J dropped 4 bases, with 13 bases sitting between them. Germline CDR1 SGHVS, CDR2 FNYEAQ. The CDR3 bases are TGTGCCAGCAGCTTAGCGGCCAGCGGGCTTTACGAGCAGTACTTC. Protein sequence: CASSLAASGLYEQYF.

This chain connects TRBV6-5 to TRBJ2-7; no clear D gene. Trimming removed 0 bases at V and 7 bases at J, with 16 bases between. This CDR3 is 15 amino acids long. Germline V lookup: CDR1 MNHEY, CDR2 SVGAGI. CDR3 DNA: TGTGCCAGCAGTTACTCGGGCAGCTACTACGGGGAGCAGTACTTC. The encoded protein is CASSYSGSYYGEQYF.

The CDR3 DNA is TGTGCCAGCAGCGTAGGCCCAGACTGGTACGAGCAGTACTTC. This sequence encodes CASSVGPDWYEQYF. The rearrangement joins TRBV9 to TRBJ2-7; unclear D gene. The CDR3 totals 14 residues. Germline V gives CDR1 SGDLS, CDR2 YYNGEE. Trimming shortened V by 0 bases and J by 4 bases, and 11 bases separated the two germline ends.

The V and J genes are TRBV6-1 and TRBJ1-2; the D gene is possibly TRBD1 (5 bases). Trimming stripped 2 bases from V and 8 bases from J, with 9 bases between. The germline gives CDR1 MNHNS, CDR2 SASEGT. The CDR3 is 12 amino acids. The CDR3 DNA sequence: TGTGCCAGCAGTGAACGACAGAGAGGCTACACCTTC. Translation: CASSERQRGYTF.